This TCR beta chain came from a study of blood T cell repertoires in COVID-19. Sequencing used immunoSEQ multiplex PCR; TCRdb keeps in-frame clones, though not all of them. Of some 170,000 clones in the sample, 60% to 85% were seen once. The CDR3 is 15 amino acids. Germline V gives CDR1 KGHDR, CDR2 SFDVKD. The V and J ends lost 5 bases and 6 bases respectively, with 18 bases between them. Sequences were obtained from peripheral blood. This TCR was sampled from a man between 60 and 75 years old with acute or convalescent COVID-19. The chain employs TRBV24-1 and TRBJ1-2, with a tentative D call TRBD1 (6 bases). The CDR3 is CATSAPEGGFDGYTF. The CDR3 DNA reads TGTGCCACCAGTGCCCCAGAGGGGGGGTTTGATGGCTACACCTTC.